The 17 T cell receptor beta chains presented below share a single source sample, sequenced in a study of T cell changes during pregnancy in multiple sclerosis. The repertoire was sequenced with immunoSEQ multiplex PCR; TCRdb's copy has only in-frame clones and lacks some. The sample has fewer than 30,000 clones, roughly nine tenths seen once; the top ten hold roughly 5.7%. Material: CD8+ T cells from peripheral blood mononuclear cells, obtained before pregnancy. The receptors derive from a female donor with multiple sclerosis, enrolled in a pregnancy study.

The chain joins TRBV9 to TRBJ2-7; possibly TRBD1 for D (6 bases). The V end was cut by 3 bases, the J end by 0 bases, with 10 bases between. The CDR3 sequence is 14 residues long. Germline V gene lookup returns CDR1 SGDLS and CDR2 YYNGEE. The CDR3 bases are TGTGCCAGCAGCGCCACAGGGAGCTCCTACGAGCAGTACTTC. It specifies CASSATGSSYEQYF.

The chain couples TRBV7-9 to TRBJ1-5, with 10 nucleotides matching TRBD1. The CDR3 is 15 residues long. V was pared by 6 bases and J by 4 bases, with 6 bases of the junction left unmatched. Germline-derived CDR1 and CDR2 are SEHNR and FQNEAQ (reference sequence). CDR3 in DNA: TGTGCCAGCAGTGGGACAGGGGCGTTAAATCAGCCCCAGCATTTT. It encodes CASSGTGALNQPQHF.

The V gene is TRBV7-2, the J gene TRBJ2-7, with 8 bases aligning to TRBD1. Germline values: CDR1 SGHTA, CDR2 FQGNSA. CDR3 length: 17 residues. With V trimmed by 5 bases and J by 4 bases, 16 bases remained unmatched. The CDR3 here is CASSQTRTGQEEYEQYF. In nucleotides, the CDR3 is TGTGCCAGCAGCCAGACCCGAACGGGACAGGAGGAGTACGAGCAGTACTTC.

V is TRBV2 and J is TRBJ2-7; a weak D match, TRBD1 (5 bases). Germline V lookup: CDR1 SNHLY, CDR2 FYNNEI. Trimming took 1 base from V and 0 from J, leaving 19 bases between them. This CDR3 spans 18 amino acids. The CDR3 nucleotides read TGTGCCAGCAGTGAAGGGAGAACAGGTTCCGAGAGCTCCTACGAGCAGTACTTC. Protein sequence: CASSEGRTGSESSYEQYF.

The rearrangement links TRBV2 to TRBJ2-7; D ambiguous. The CDR3 sequence is 12 residues long. CDR1 is SNHLY, CDR2 FYNNEI, per germline. Trimming removed 8 bases from V and 1 base from J, with 9 bases in between. The CDR3: CASLGSSYEQYF. In DNA, the CDR3 is TGTGCCAGCCTGGGCAGTTCCTACGAGCAGTACTTC. Variable domain in full (rest from reference TRBV2 and TRBJ2-7): EPEVTQTPSHQVTQMGQEVILRCVPISNHLYFYWYRQILGQKVEFLVSFYNNEISEKSEIFDDQFSVERPDGSNFTLKIRSTKLEDSAMYFCASLGSSYEQYFGPGTRLTVT.

The rearrangement links TRBV27 to TRBJ2-3; 12 positions agree with TRBD2. Germline V gene data show CDR1 as MNHEY and CDR2 as SMNVEV (reference sequence). V shed 4 bases, J shed 6 bases, and the junction held 8 bases outside the gene matches. This CDR3 comprises 16 residues. As DNA, the CDR3 is TGTGCCAGCAGTTCTTGGACTAGCGGGAATGGGGATACGCAGTATTTT. Encoded protein: CASSSWTSGNGDTQYF.

This clone was picked up one time. The V call is TRBV9, the J call TRBJ1-2; 7 bases are shared with TRBD1. CDR3 length equals 15 residues. Germline CDR1 and CDR2: SGDLS and YYNGEE. V lost 3 bases to trimming and J lost 8 bases; unmatched junction nucleotides: 13. The CDR3 is CASSAGQATPYGYTF. CDR3 sequence (DNA): TGTGCCAGCAGCGCAGGACAGGCCACCCCTTACGGCTACACCTTC.

This chain's CDR3 is CASSLSGGVNEQFF. CDR3 DNA sequence: TGTGCCAGCAGCCTAAGCGGCGGGGTCAATGAGCAGTTCTTC. The V and J genes are TRBV9 and TRBJ2-1; D may be TRBD2 (6 bases). V gave up 4 bases and J gave up 6 bases, with 14 bases separating them. This CDR3 has 14 amino acids. CDR1 is SGDLS and CDR2 is YYNGEE in the germline V gene. Variable domain in full (rest from reference TRBV9 and TRBJ2-1): DSGVTQTPKHLITATGQRVTLRCSPRSGDLSVYWYQQSLDQGLQFLIQYYNGEERAKGNILERFSAQQFPDLHSELNLSSLELGDSALYFCASSLSGGVNEQFFGPGTRLTVL.

This sequence joins TRBV28 and TRBJ1-4; 8 bases are shared with TRBD1. There are 16 residues in the CDR3. Losses at the gene ends were 0 bases for V and 8 bases for J; bases not matched to a gene: 8. CDR1 is MDHEN, CDR2 SYDVKM, per germline. CDR3 loop: CASSLWGTGQGEKLFF. The CDR3 DNA reads as TGTGCCAGCAGTTTATGGGGGACAGGCCAAGGGGAAAAACTGTTTTTT.

The V and J genes are TRBV27 and TRBJ1-2; maybe TRBD1 (6 bases). V was shortened by 5 bases and J by 6 bases, with 16 bases between the two germline ends. The CDR3 is 14 residues long. The V gene's germline CDR1 is MNHEY and CDR2 SMNVEV (reference sequence). As DNA, the CDR3 is TGTGCCAGCAGTCCCACGTGGGGGCCTCATGGCTACACCTTC. This codes for CASSPTWGPHGYTF.

This chain uses TRBV2 with TRBJ2-2; 8 nucleotides match TRBD2. Trimming removed 1 base from V and 0 bases from J; junction bases left unmatched: 1. The CDR3 consists of 16 residues. Germline CDR1 SNHLY, CDR2 FYNNEI. The CDR3 coding sequence is TGTGCCAGCAGTGAAGTCGGGGGGGCGAACACCGGGGAGCTGTTTTTT. Encoded protein: CASSEVGGANTGELFF.

This CDR3 reads CASSYSTGYQETQYF. The CDR3 DNA reads TGTGCCAGCAGTTACTCCACGGGGTACCAAGAGACCCAGTACTTC. The rearrangement joins TRBV6-5 to TRBJ2-5, with TRBD2 as a possible D gene (5 bases). Deletions cut 0 bases from V and 0 bases from J, with 8 bases between. The CDR3 has 15 residues. CDR1 MNHEY and CDR2 SVGAGI come from the germline V gene.

The chain carries TRBV7-8 and TRBJ2-3, with 8 bases identical to TRBD2. Germline-derived CDR1 and CDR2 are SGHVS and FQNEAQ. With 4 bases clipped from V and 5 bases from J, the junction kept 14 bases outside the gene matches. This CDR3 is 17 amino acids long. The DNA for the CDR3 is TGTGCCAGCAGCTGGCGGGGGGCCATTGCCCAAGGAGATACGCAGTATTTT. This codes for CASSWRGAIAQGDTQYF.

The rearrangement links TRBV28 to TRBJ1-5; D is undetermined. Germline CDR1 MDHEN, CDR2 SYDVKM. The CDR3 sequence is 13 residues long. V dropped 7 bases and J dropped 7 bases, with 14 bases sitting between them. The CDR3, as DNA: TGTGCCAGCACCTCGGGATTCTCCCAGCCCCAGCATTTT. Translating gives CASTSGFSQPQHF.

The chain carries TRBV6-6 and TRBJ2-7; possibly TRBD2 for D (6 bases). The CDR3 extends over 14 amino acids. Germline CDR1 is MNHNY and CDR2 is SVGAGI (reference sequence). Trimming removed 8 bases from V and 5 bases from J, with 19 bases in between. The CDR3 reads CASGRAAGRDEQYF. The CDR3 DNA reads as TGTGCCAGCGGACGAGCGGCGGGACGGGACGAGCAGTACTTC.

The rearrangement uses TRBV4-1 and TRBJ1-1, with TRBD1 as a possible D gene (6 bases). This CDR3 region has 13 residues. Trimming removed 5 bases from V and 5 bases from J, with 12 bases in between. Germline V gene data show CDR1 as MGHRA and CDR2 as YSYEKL. CDR3 in DNA: TGCGCCAGCAGCAGACAGGTGGTGACTGAAGCTTTCTTT. The encoded protein is CASSRQVVTEAFF.

V usage is TRBV5-4 and J usage is TRBJ2-7, with D tentatively TRBD2 (5 bases). The CDR3 consists of 13 residues. Germline-derived CDR1 and CDR2 are SGHNT and YYREEE (reference sequence). Trimming removed 2 bases at V and 6 bases at J, with 12 bases between. Here the CDR3 DNA reads TGTGCCAGCAGCTTAGGTGGGAGCACCGAGCAGTACTTC. Translation: CASSLGGSTEQYF.